The 20 T cell receptor beta chains below come from one sample, sequenced in a study of T-cell memory formation after mild COVID-19. TCRdb re-called the 5' RACE reads with MiXCR, one entry per CDR3 protein. In the table there are 400,000 to 500,000 distinct CDR3 sequences, approximately 24% of which are singletons. The sequenced material came from PBMCs or a T cell subset sorted from them (not recorded which). The receptors were gathered from an adult woman who had mild COVID-19 (a few samples of this study predate the infection). Cell type and time point are not known.

In this sample, this clonotype turned up a few times. The gene calls are TRBV9 and TRBJ1-2, with D unresolved. The CDR3 runs 14 residues. V gave up 4 bases and J gave up 0 bases, with 10 bases separating them. Germline CDR1 and CDR2: SGDLS and YYNGEE. This chain's CDR3 is CASSNGRTNYGYTF. The CDR3 region has the DNA TGTGCCAGCAGCAACGGACGGACTAACTATGGCTACACCTTC.

For the CDR3, the DNA is TGCAGCGTTGGGGAGTCCGCCCGGCGCACTGAAGCTTTCTTT. It codes for CSVGESARRTEAFF. The rearrangement links TRBV29-1 to TRBJ1-1, with D unclear. V shed 4 bases and J shed 4 bases, with 16 bases lying between them. The CDR3 contains 14 residues. Germline V gene sequence: CDR1 SQVTM, CDR2 ANQGSEA. Filled out from reference TRBV29-1 and TRBJ1-1, the complete variable domain reads SAVISQKPSRDICQRGTSLTIQCQVDSQVTMMFWYRQQPGQSLTLIATANQGSEATYESGFVIDKFPISRPNLTFSTLTVSNMSPEDSSIYLCSVGESARRTEAFFGQGTRLTVV.

The chain carries TRBV7-2 and TRBJ1-2; 7 bases line up with TRBD1. CDR1 is SGHTA, CDR2 FQGNSA, per germline. The V and J ends lost 5 bases and 3 bases, in that order; junction bases with no gene match: 6. The CDR3 loop spans 14 amino acids. The CDR3 is CASSMDRQDYGYTF. In nucleotides, the CDR3 is TGTGCCAGCAGCATGGACAGGCAGGACTATGGCTACACCTTC.

V gene TRBV5-1 combines with J gene TRBJ1-6; 7 bases match TRBD1. J gave up 9 bases and V 0 bases, and 0 bases lay outside the gene matches. The germline CDR1 and CDR2 sequences are SGHRS and YFSETQ. CDR3 length: 13 residues. The CDR3 DNA reads as TGCGCCAGCAGCTTGGAGGGGGCTTCACCCCTCCACTTT. Translated, it gives CASSLEGASPLHF.

This clonotype occurred a few times. V is TRBV4-1 and J is TRBJ2-4, with D unclear. Germline V gives CDR1 MGHRA, CDR2 YSYEKL. The CDR3 sequence is 13 residues long. Trimming took 0 bases from V and 7 from J, leaving 7 bases between them. The chain's CDR3 is CASSQEGPNIQYF. The CDR3 nucleotides read TGCGCCAGCAGCCAAGAGGGCCCTAACATTCAGTACTTC.

Here the CDR3 reads CASSQHDILEDTYNEQFF. CDR3 in DNA: TGTGCCAGCAGCCAGCATGACATTCTGGAGGACACCTACAATGAGCAGTTCTTC. The chain carries TRBV14 and TRBJ2-1; either TRBD1 or TRBD2 may fit D (5 bases each). Germline V gives CDR1 SGHDN, CDR2 FVKESK. CDR3 size: 18 residues. Trimming stripped 3 bases from V and 2 bases from J, with 20 bases between.

This rearrangement joins TRBV20-1 to TRBJ1-4; D is possibly TRBD1 (5 bases). Per germline, CDR1 DFQATT and CDR2 SNEGSKA (reference sequence). The CDR3 contains 16 residues. V gave up 1 base and J gave up 0 bases, with 12 bases separating them. The CDR3 protein is CSARALRGPTNEKLFF. CDR3 DNA sequence: TGCAGTGCTAGAGCCCTCCGGGGACCAACTAATGAAAAACTGTTTTTT.

The CDR3 nucleotides are TGTGCCAGCAGCTTAATTGGAGCCGCGTCGGACGGATACAATGAGCAGTTCTTC. This encodes CASSLIGAASDGYNEQFF. The chain carries TRBV7-3 and TRBJ2-1, with D uncertain. Germline V gene data show CDR1 as SGHTA and CDR2 as FQGTGA. The CDR3 has 18 residues. V was trimmed by 1 base and J by 4 bases, leaving 20 bases between them.

For the CDR3, the DNA is TGCGCCAGCAGCCTCCCTGGTCGACTAGCATACACAGATACGCAGTATTTT. Protein sequence: CASSLPGRLAYTDTQYF. The rearrangement joins TRBV4-3 to TRBJ2-3, with TRBD2 matching 7 bases. The CDR3 spans 17 residues. V was pared by 4 bases and J by 2 bases, with 12 bases of the junction left unmatched. CDR1 and CDR2 from the germline V gene are LGHNA and YSLEER.

The V and J genes are TRBV4-2 and TRBJ2-5, with a possible D match to TRBD2 (6 bases). Germline values: CDR1 LGHNA, CDR2 YNFKEQ. V gave up 0 bases and J gave up 5 bases, with 22 bases separating them. CDR3 length equals 18 residues. The CDR3 reads CASSQEENSGWTGETQYF. CDR3 DNA: TGTGCCAGCAGCCAAGAGGAAAATAGCGGCTGGACGGGGGAGACCCAGTACTTC.

This clonotype was seen more than once but under ten times. V gene TRBV5-6 combines with J gene TRBJ2-7; maybe TRBD2 (5 bases). The CDR3 is 14 amino acids. Looked up from germline, CDR1 is SGHDT and CDR2 is YYEEEE. V lost 7 bases to trimming and J lost 1 base, with 15 bases between them. This CDR3 is CASASGLGSYEQYF. CDR3 nucleotide sequence: TGTGCCAGCGCCAGTGGACTTGGGTCCTACGAGCAGTACTTC. The variable domain in full, completed from reference TRBV5-6 and TRBJ2-7, reads DAGVTQSPTHLIKTRGQQVTLRCSPKSGHDTVSWYQQALGQGPQFIFQYYEEEERQRGNFPDRFSGHQFPNYSSELNVNALLLGDSALYLCASASGLGSYEQYFGPGTRLTVT.

This clonotype turned up a few times. The chain employs TRBV7-2 and TRBJ2-1; no reliable D call. The CDR3 is 15 amino acids. Germline V gene lookup returns CDR1 SGHTA and CDR2 FQGNSA. Trimming removed 5 bases from V and 5 bases from J, with 16 bases in between. The CDR3 is CASSLTRSADNEQFF. The CDR3 nucleotides are TGTGCCAGCAGCCTAACAAGGTCGGCGGACAATGAGCAGTTCTTC. Full variable domain (rest looked up from reference TRBV7-2 and TRBJ2-1): GAGVSQSPSNKVTEKGKDVELRCDPISGHTALYWYRQSLGQGLEFLIYFQGNSAPDKSGLPSDRFSAERTGGSVSTLTIQRTQQEDSAVYLCASSLTRSADNEQFFGPGTRLTVL.

In its sample, this clonotype was seen a few times. One junction end disagrees with the germline gene, perhaps due to a read error. The rearrangement uses TRBV27 and TRBJ2-1; D unresolved. The CDR3 has 14 amino acids. From germline, CDR1 is MNHEY and CDR2 SMNVEV (reference sequence). This CDR3 reads CASSLGVRQKSWIF. Written as DNA, the CDR3 is TGTGCCAGCAGTTTAGGGGTTAGGCAGAAAAGCTGGATCTTC.

The rearrangement joins TRBV20-1 to TRBJ1-2; TRBD1 matches 7 bases. The CDR3 consists of 16 residues. With V trimmed by 6 bases and J by 1 base, 14 bases remained unmatched. Looked up from germline, CDR1 is DFQATT and CDR2 is SNEGSKA (reference sequence). The CDR3 DNA reads as TGCAGTGCCCGGGTCGTGGGCCACAGGGGTAACTATGGCTACACCTTC. Translating it yields CSARVVGHRGNYGYTF.

CDR3 protein: CSAPRGGSYGYTF. For the CDR3, the DNA is TGCAGTGCTCCCCGAGGCGGCAGCTATGGCTACACCTTC. The chain links TRBV20-1 to TRBJ1-2; the D is unclear. Trimming stripped 5 bases from V and 4 bases from J, with 14 bases between. This CDR3 has 13 residues. CDR1 is DFQATT and CDR2 is SNEGSKA in the germline V gene (reference sequence).

V gene TRBV10-3 combines with J gene TRBJ2-5; no reliable D call. CDR1 ENHRY and CDR2 SYGVKD come from the germline V gene. V gave up 7 bases and J gave up 10 bases, with 4 bases separating them. The length of the CDR3 is 8 residues. The CDR3 spells CAINDQYF. The CDR3 nucleotides are TGTGCCATCAATGACCAGTACTTC.

The chain joins TRBV5-1 to TRBJ1-1, with 7 bases that match TRBD1. The V gene end was trimmed by 3 bases and the J gene end by 0 bases; junction bases not matched to a gene: 11. Germline lookup yields CDR1 SGHRS and CDR2 YFSETQ. The CDR3 totals 17 residues. The CDR3 sequence is CASSSRQGGGMNTEAFF. The CDR3 DNA sequence: TGCGCCAGCAGCTCAAGACAGGGAGGTGGGATGAACACTGAAGCTTTCTTT.

This chain joins TRBV9 and TRBJ2-3; TRBD1 might be the D (6 bases). Trimming took off 2 bases at V and 6 bases at J, with 19 bases between the two ends. The CDR3 extends over 16 amino acids. CDR1 and CDR2 (germline): SGDLS, YYNGEE. As DNA, the CDR3 is TGTGCCAGCAGCGTCGCCACAGGGAATACAGCGGATACGCAGTATTTT. It yields the protein CASSVATGNTADTQYF.

The chain uses TRBV27 and TRBJ1-2; D not certain. Germline V gene data show CDR1 as MNHEY and CDR2 as SMNVEV (reference sequence). The V end was cut by 6 bases, the J end by 4 bases, with 12 bases between. The CDR3 runs to 13 residues. CDR3 region: CASSFGSSYGYTF. The CDR3 DNA follows: TGTGCCAGCAGCTTCGGCTCTAGCTATGGCTACACCTTC.

This rearrangement joins TRBV20-1 to TRBJ1-2, with D uncertain. The CDR3 length is 13 residues. With 0 bases removed from V and 2 bases from J, the gap between germline ends came to 7 bases. Germline V gene sequence: CDR1 DFQATT, CDR2 SNEGSKA (reference sequence). The CDR3 nucleotides are TGCAGTGCTAGAGATGGACGGAACTATGGCTACACCTTC. Its translation is CSARDGRNYGYTF.